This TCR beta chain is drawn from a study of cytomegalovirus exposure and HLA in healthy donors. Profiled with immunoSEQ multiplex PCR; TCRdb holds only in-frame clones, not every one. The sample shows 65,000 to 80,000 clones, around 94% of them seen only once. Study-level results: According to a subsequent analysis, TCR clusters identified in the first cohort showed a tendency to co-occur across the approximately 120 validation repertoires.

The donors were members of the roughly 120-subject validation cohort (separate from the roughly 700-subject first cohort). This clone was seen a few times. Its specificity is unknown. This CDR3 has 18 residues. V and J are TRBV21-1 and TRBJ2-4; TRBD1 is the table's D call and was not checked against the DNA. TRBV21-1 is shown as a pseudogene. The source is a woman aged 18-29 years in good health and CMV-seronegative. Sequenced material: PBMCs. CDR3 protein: CASSKALWNRGAKNIQYF. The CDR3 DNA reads TGTGCCAGCAGCAAAGCGCTTTGGAACAGGGGAGCCAAAAACATTCAGTACTTC.